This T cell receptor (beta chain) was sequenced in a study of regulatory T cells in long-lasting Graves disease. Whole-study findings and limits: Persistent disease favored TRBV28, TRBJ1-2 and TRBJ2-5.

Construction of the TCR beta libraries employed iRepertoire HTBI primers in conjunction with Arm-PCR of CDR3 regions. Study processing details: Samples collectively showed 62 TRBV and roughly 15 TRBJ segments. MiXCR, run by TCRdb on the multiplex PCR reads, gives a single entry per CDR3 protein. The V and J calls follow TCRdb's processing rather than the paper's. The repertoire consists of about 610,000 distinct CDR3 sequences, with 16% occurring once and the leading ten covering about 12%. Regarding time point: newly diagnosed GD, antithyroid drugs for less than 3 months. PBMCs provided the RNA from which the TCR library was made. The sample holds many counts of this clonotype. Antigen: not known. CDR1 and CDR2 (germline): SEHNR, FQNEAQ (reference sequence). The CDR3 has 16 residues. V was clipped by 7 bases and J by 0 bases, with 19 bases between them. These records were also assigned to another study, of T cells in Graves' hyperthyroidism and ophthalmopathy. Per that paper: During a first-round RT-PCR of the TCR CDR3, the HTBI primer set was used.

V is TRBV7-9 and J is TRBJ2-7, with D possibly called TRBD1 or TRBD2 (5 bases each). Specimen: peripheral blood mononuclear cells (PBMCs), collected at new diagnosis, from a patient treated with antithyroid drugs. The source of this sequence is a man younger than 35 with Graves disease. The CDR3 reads CASTWGPLRGSYEQYF. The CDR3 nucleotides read TGTGCCAGCACCTGGGGACCGTTGAGGGGCTCCTACGAGCAGTACTTC.